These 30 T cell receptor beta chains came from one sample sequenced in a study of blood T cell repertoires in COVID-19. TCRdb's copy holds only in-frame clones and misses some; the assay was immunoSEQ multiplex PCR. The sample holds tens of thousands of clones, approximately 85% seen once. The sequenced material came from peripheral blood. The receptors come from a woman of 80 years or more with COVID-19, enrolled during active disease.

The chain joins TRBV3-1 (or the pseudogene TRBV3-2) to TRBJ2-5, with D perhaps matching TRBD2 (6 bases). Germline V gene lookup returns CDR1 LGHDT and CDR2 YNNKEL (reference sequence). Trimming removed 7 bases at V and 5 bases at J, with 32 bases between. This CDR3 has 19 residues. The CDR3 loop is CASKGRISGGPGAQETQYF. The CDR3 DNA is TGTGCCAGCAAAGGGCGTATTAGCGGAGGCCCCGGGGCCCAGGAGACCCAGTACTTC.

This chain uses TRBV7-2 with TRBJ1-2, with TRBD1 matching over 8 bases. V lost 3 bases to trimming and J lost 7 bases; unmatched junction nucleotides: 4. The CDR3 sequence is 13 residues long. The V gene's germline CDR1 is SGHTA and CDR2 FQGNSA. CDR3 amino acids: CASSLDRAGGYTF. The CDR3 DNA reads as TGTGCCAGCAGCTTGGACAGGGCTGGTGGCTACACCTTC.

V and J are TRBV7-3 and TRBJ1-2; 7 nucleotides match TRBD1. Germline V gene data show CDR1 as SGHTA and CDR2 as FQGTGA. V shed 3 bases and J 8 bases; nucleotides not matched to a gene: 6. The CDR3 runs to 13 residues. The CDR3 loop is CASSLSQGGGYTF. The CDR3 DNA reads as TGTGCCAGCAGCTTGAGTCAGGGGGGAGGCTACACCTTC.

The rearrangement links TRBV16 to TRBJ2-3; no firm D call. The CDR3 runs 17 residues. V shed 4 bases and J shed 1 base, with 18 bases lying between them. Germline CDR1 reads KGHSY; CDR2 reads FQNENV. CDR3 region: CASSPGVRGGGTDTQYF. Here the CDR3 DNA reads TGTGCCAGCAGCCCCGGAGTTCGCGGTGGTGGCACAGATACGCAGTATTTT.

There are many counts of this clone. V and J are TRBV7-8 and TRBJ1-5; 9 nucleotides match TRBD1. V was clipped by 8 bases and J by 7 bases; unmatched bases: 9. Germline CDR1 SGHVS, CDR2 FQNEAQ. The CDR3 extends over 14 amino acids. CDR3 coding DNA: TGTGCCAGCGGGACAGGGCCGGGAGGGCAGCCCCAGCATTTT. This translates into CASGTGPGGQPQHF.

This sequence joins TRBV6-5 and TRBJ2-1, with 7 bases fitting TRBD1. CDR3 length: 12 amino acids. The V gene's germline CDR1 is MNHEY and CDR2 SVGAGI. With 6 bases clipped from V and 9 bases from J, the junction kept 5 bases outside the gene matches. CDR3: CASSRQGTEQFF. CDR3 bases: TGTGCCAGCAGCAGACAGGGTACTGAGCAGTTCTTC.

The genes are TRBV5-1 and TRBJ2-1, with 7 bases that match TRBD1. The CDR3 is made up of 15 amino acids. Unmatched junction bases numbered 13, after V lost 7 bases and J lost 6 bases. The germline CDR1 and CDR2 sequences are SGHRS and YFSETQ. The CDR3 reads CASQLMTGLGNEQFF. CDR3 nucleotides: TGCGCCAGCCAACTGATGACAGGGCTCGGCAATGAGCAGTTCTTC. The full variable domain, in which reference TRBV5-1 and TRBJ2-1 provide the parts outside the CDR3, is KAGVTQTPRYLIKTRGQQVTLSCSPISGHRSVSWYQQTPGQGLQFLFEYFSETQRNKGNFPGRFSGRQFSNSRSEMNVSTLELGDSALYLCASQLMTGLGNEQFFGPGTRLTVL.

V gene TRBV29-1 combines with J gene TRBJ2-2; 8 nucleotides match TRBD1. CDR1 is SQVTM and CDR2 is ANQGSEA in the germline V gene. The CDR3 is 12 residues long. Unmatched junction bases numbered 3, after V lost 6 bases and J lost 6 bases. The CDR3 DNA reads TGCAGCGTCACCAGGGGGCCCGGGGAGCTGTTTTTT. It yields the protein CSVTRGPGELFF.

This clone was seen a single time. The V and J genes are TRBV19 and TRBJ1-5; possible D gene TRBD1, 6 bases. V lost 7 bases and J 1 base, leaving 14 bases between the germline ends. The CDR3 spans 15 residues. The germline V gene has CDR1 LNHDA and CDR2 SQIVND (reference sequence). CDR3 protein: CASMSKGGSNQPQHF. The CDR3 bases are TGTGCCAGTATGTCGAAGGGGGGGAGCAATCAGCCCCAGCATTTT.

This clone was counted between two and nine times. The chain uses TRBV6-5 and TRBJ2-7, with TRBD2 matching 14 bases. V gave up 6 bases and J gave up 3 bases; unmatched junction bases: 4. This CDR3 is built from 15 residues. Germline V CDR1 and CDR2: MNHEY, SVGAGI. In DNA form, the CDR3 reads TGTGCCAGCAGACTTGGGACTAGCGGGAGCTACGAGCAGTACTTC. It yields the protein CASRLGTSGSYEQYF.

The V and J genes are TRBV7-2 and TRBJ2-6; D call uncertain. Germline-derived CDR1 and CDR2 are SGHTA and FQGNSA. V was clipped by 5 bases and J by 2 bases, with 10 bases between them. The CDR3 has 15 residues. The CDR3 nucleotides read TGTGCCAGCAGCCCGCAGGCCACTGGGGCCAACGTCCTGACTTTC. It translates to CASSPQATGANVLTF.

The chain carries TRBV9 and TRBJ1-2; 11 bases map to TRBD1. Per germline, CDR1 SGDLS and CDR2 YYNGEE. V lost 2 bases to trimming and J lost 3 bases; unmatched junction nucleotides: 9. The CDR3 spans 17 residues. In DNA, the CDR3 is TGTGCCAGCAGCGTCCGGGACAGGGGGTTGCCAGACTATGGCTACACCTTC. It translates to CASSVRDRGLPDYGYTF.

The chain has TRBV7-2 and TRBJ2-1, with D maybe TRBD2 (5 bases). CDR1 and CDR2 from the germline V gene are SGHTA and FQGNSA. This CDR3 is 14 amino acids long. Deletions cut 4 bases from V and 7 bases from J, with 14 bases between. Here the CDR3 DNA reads TGTGCCAGCAGCTACACTACCCGGAGGAATGAGCAGTTCTTC. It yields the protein CASSYTTRRNEQFF. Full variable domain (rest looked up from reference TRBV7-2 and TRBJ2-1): GAGVSQSPSNKVTEKGKDVELRCDPISGHTALYWYRQSLGQGLEFLIYFQGNSAPDKSGLPSDRFSAERTGGSVSTLTIQRTQQEDSAVYLCASSYTTRRNEQFFGPGTRLTVL.

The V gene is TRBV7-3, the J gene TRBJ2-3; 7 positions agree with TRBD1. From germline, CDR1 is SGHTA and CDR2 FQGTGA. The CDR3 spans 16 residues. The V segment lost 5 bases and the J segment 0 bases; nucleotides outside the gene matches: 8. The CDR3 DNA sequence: TGTGCCAGCAGCCCACCGGGACAGCATAGCACAGATACGCAGTATTTT. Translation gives CASSPPGQHSTDTQYF.

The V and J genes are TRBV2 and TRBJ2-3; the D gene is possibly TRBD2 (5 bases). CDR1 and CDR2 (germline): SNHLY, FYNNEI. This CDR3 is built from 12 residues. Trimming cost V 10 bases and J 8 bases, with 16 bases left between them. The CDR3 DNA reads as TGTGCCACCACGGTTGCCGGAGGTACGCAGTATTTT. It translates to CATTVAGGTQYF.

CDR3: CASSLSQGTYGYTF. CDR3 coding DNA: TGTGCCAGCAGTTTATCACAGGGAACCTATGGCTACACCTTC. V and J are TRBV27 and TRBJ1-2, with a tentative D call TRBD1 (6 bases). Looked up from germline, CDR1 is MNHEY and CDR2 is SMNVEV (reference sequence). V shed 0 bases and J shed 4 bases, with 9 bases lying between them. The CDR3 contains 14 residues.

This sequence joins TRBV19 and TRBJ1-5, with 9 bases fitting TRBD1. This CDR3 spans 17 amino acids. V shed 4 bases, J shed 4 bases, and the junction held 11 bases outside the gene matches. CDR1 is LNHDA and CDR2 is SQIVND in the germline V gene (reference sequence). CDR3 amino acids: CASSRNRGRSQNQPQHF. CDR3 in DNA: TGTGCCAGTAGTAGAAACAGGGGGCGCAGTCAAAATCAGCCCCAGCATTTT.

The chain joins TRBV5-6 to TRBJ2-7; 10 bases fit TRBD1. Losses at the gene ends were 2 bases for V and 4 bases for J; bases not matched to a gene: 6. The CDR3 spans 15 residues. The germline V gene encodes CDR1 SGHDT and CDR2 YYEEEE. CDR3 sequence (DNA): TGTGCCAGCAGCTTCCAGACAGGGGGCCCTTACGAGCAGTACTTC. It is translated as CASSFQTGGPYEQYF. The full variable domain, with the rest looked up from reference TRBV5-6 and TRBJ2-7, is DAGVTQSPTHLIKTRGQQVTLRCSPKSGHDTVSWYQQALGQGPQFIFQYYEEEERQRGNFPDRFSGHQFPNYSSELNVNALLLGDSALYLCASSFQTGGPYEQYFGPGTRLTVT.

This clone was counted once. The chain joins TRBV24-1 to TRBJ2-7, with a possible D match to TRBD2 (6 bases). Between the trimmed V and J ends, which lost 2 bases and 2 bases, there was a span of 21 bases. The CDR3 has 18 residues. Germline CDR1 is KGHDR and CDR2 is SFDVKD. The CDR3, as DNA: TGTGCCACCAGTGATTCCAGGTTCGGTGGCGGGAACGCCTACGAGCAGTACTTC. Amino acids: CATSDSRFGGGNAYEQYF.

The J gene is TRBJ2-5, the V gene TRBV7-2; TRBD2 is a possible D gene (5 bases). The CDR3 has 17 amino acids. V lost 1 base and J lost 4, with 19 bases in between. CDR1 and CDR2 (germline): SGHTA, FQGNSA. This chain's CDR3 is CASSLDAGSLIGETQYF. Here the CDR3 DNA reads TGTGCCAGCAGCTTAGATGCGGGTTCCCTTATTGGAGAGACCCAGTACTTC.

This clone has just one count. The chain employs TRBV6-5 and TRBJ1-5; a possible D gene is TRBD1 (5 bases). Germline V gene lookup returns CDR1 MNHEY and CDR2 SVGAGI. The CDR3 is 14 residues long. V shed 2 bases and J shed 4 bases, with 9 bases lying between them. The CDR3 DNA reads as TGTGCCAGCAGTTACGGGACTACTAATCAGCCCCAGCATTTT. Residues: CASSYGTTNQPQHF.

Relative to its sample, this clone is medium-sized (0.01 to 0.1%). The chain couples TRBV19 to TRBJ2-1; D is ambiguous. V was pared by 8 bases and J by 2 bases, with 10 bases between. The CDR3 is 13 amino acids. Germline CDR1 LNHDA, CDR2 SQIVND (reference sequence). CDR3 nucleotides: TGTGCCAGTCAAGAGCGAACCTACAATGAGCAGTTCTTC. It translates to CASQERTYNEQFF.

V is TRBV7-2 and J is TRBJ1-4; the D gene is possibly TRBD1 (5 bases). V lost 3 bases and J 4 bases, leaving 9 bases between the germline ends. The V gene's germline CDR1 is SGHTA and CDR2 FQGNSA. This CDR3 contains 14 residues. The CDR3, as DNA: TGTGCCAGCAGCTTCAGGGCTCTTAATGAAAAACTGTTTTTT. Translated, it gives CASSFRALNEKLFF.

In DNA, the CDR3 is TGTGCCAGCAGCCCCAGACAGGGTAAAGAGACCCAGTACTTC. Protein: CASSPRQGKETQYF. The V gene is TRBV7-6, the J gene TRBJ2-5; TRBD1 aligns across 7 bases. Per germline, CDR1 SGHVS and CDR2 FNYEAQ. The CDR3 is 14 residues long. V dropped 5 bases and J dropped 3; count of bases not matched to a gene: 6.

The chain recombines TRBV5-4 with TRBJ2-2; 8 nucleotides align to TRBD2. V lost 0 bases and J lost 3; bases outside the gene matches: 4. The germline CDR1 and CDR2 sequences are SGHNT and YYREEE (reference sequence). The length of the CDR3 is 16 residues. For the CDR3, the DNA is TGTGCCAGCAGCTTGGCCCCCGGGGGGGACACCGGGGAGCTGTTTTTT. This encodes CASSLAPGGDTGELFF.

The CDR3 bases are TGTGCCAGCACTACTAGCGGGGTCGCAGATACGCAGTATTTT. This gives the protein CASTTSGVADTQYF. The V gene is TRBV6-5, the J gene TRBJ2-3; 10 bases agree with TRBD2. The J segment lost 4 bases and the V segment lost 7 bases, leaving 5 bases of the junction unmatched. The CDR3 loop spans 14 amino acids. Germline V gene sequence: CDR1 MNHEY, CDR2 SVGAGI.

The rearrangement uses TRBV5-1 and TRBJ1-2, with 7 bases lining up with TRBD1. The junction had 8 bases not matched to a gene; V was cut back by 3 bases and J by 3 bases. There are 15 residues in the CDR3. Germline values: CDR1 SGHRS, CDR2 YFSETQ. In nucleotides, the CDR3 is TGCGCCAGCAGCTGGCAACTTACAGGGGACTATGGCTACACCTTC. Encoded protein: CASSWQLTGDYGYTF.

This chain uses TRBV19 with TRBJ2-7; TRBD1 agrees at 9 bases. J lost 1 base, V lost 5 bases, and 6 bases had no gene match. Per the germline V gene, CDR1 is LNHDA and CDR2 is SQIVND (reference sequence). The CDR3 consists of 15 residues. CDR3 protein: CASSATGTGSYEQYF. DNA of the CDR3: TGTGCCAGTAGTGCCACCGGGACAGGGTCCTACGAGCAGTACTTC.

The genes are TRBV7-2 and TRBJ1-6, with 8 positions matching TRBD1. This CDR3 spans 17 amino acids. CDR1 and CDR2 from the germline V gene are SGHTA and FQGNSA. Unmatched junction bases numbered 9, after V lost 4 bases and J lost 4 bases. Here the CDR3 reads CASSSGTGAPYNSPLHF. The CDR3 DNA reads TGTGCCAGCAGCTCGGGGACAGGTGCTCCTTATAATTCACCCCTCCACTTT.

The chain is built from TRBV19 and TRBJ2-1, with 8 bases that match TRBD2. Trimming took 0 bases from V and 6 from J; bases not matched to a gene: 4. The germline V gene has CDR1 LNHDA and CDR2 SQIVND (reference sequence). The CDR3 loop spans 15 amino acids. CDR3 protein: CASSIEKRGTNEQFF. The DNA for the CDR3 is TGTGCCAGTAGTATAGAAAAGCGGGGGACCAATGAGCAGTTCTTC.